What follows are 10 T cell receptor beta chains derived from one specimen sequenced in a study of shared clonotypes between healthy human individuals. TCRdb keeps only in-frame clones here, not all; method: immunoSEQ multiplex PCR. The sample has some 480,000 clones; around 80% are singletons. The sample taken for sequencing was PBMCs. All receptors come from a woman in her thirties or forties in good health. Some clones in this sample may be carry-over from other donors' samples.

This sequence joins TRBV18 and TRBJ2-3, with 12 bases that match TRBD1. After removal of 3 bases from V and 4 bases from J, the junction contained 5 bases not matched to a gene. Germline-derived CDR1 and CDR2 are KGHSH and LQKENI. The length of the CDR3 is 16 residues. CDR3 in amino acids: CASSPGTGGNADTQYF. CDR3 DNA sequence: TGTGCCAGCTCACCGGGGACAGGGGGCAACGCAGATACGCAGTATTTT.

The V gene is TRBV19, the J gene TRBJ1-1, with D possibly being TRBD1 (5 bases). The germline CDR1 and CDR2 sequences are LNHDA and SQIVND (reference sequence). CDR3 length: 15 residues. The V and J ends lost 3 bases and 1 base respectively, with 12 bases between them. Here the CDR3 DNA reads TGTGCCAGTAGTATTGCGCAGGGAGGGAACACTGAAGCTTTCTTT. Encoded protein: CASSIAQGGNTEAFF.

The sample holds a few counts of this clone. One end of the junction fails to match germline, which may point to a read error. CDR3 residues: CASSLALGWSSYNEQFF. CDR3 DNA: TGTGCTAGCAGCTTAGCGCTCGGCTGGAGCTCCTACAATGAGCAGTTCTTC. The chain couples TRBV7-7 to TRBJ2-1; a possible D gene is TRBD2 (5 bases). CDR3 length: 17 amino acids. CDR1 is SSHAT, CDR2 FNYEAQ, per germline (reference sequence).

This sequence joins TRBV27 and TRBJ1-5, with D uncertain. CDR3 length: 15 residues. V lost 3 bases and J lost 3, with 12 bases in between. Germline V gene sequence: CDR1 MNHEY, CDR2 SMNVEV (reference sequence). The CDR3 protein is CASSFTWGFNQPQHF. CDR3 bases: TGTGCCAGCAGTTTTACGTGGGGTTTCAATCAGCCCCAGCATTTT.

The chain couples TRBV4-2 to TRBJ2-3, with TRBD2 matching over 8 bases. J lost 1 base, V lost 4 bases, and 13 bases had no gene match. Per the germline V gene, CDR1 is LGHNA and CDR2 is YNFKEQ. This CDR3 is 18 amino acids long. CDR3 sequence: CASSPTQLREVRTDTQYF. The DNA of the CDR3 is TGTGCCAGCAGCCCCACCCAACTGCGGGAGGTACGCACAGATACGCAGTATTTT.

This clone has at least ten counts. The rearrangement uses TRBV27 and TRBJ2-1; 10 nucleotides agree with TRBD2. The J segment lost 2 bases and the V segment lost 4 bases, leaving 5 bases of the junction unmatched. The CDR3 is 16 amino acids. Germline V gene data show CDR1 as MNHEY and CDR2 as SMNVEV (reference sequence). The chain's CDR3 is CASSSFLAGAYNEQFF. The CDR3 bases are TGTGCCAGCAGTTCATTTCTAGCGGGGGCCTACAATGAGCAGTTCTTC.

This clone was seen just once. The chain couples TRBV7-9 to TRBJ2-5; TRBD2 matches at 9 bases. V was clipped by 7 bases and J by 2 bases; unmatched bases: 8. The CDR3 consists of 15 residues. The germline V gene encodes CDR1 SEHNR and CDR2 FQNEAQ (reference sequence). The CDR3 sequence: CASTRRTSAQETQYF. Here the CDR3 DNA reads TGTGCCAGCACCCGTCGGACTAGCGCACAAGAGACCCAGTACTTC.

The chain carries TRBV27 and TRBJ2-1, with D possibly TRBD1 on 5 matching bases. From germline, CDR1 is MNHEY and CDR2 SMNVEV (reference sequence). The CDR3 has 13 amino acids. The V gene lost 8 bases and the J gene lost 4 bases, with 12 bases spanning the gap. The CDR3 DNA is TGTGCCAGCTCGCCAGGGCGTTACAATGAGCAGTTCTTC. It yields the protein CASSPGRYNEQFF.

The CDR3 here is CAWSVETLSPQQFF. The CDR3 coding sequence is TGTGCCTGGAGTGTTGAGACTTTGTCACCCCAGCAGTTCTTC. The V call is TRBV30, the J call TRBJ2-1; D not certain. With 0 bases removed from V and 11 bases from J, the gap between germline ends came to 17 bases. Germline CDR1 and CDR2: GTSNPN and SVGIG (reference sequence). There are 14 residues in the CDR3.

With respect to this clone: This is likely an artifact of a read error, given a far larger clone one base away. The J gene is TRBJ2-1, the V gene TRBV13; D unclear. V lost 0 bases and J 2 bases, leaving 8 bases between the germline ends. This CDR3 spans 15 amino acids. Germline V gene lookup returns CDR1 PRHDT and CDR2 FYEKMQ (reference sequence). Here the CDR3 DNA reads TGTGCCAGCAGCTTAGGGGTGACTCCCTACAATGAGCAGTTCTTC. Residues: CASSLGVTPYNEQFF.